The 27 T cell receptor beta chains presented below share a single source sample, sequenced in a study of T-cell reconstitution after alpha-beta-depleted transplantation in children. Unique molecular identifiers tagged the TCRbeta library. From the PCR reads, TCRdb called clonotypes with MiXCR, one entry per CDR3 protein. The sample has under 400,000 distinct CDR3 sequences, around 25% seen once. Material: PBMCs, mostly from graft donor cells, obtained 180 days after TCRalphabeta/CD19-depleted stem cell transplant. The receptors were gathered from a male patient aged 10-17 years who had a stem cell transplant for acute lymphoblastic leukemia, so the T cells may come from the graft donor.

This chain uses TRBV9 with TRBJ2-7, with D perhaps matching TRBD2 (6 bases). V lost 3 bases and J lost 6, with 16 bases in between. The CDR3 contains 14 residues. Germline CDR1 is SGDLS and CDR2 is YYNGEE. CDR3 sequence (DNA): TGTGCCAGCAGCGCGGGGACTTCCCCCTCCGAGCAGTACTTC. The encoded protein is CASSAGTSPSEQYF.

The chain recombines TRBV2 with TRBJ2-7; 9 nucleotides align to TRBD1. After removal of 3 bases from V and 5 bases from J, the junction contained 8 bases not matched to a gene. Germline loops: CDR1 SNHLY, CDR2 FYNNEI. This CDR3 has 15 residues. CDR3: CASSDPRDRVHEQYF. The CDR3 coding sequence is TGTGCCAGCAGTGACCCTCGGGACAGGGTCCACGAGCAGTACTTC.

The gene calls are TRBV5-6 and TRBJ2-7; TRBD1 or TRBD2 may be the D gene (5 bases each). Between the trimmed V and J ends, which lost 0 bases and 6 bases, there was a span of 13 bases. There are 14 residues in the CDR3. Germline V gives CDR1 SGHDT, CDR2 YYEEEE. CDR3 loop: CASSLEQVGTEQYF. The CDR3, as DNA: TGTGCCAGCAGCTTGGAACAGGTTGGGACCGAGCAGTACTTC.

V usage is TRBV7-3 and J usage is TRBJ2-1, with D unclear. V was cut by 2 bases and J by 0 bases, with 29 bases left in between. The germline V gene has CDR1 SGHTA and CDR2 FQGTGA. The CDR3 is made up of 22 amino acids. The CDR3 reads CASSLRRRILNSQEYSYNEQFF. The CDR3 DNA reads TGTGCCAGCAGCTTACGTCGTCGTATTCTGAACTCCCAGGAATACTCCTACAATGAGCAGTTCTTC.

In its sample, this clonotype was seen many times. The V gene is TRBV6-5, the J gene TRBJ1-2; maybe TRBD1 (6 bases). Trimming stripped 6 bases from V and 5 bases from J, with 13 bases between. The CDR3 has 13 amino acids. Germline-derived CDR1 and CDR2 are MNHEY and SVGAGI. The CDR3 region is CASSPGQSYGYTF. CDR3 coding DNA: TGTGCCAGCAGCCCAGGACAGAGTTATGGCTACACCTTC.

This clonotype was seen a few times. CDR3 in DNA: TGTGCCAGCAGCCAAGAACAACTAGCGCCACCAACCTACGAGCAGTACTTC. Its translation is CASSQEQLAPPTYEQYF. V gene TRBV3-1 combines with J gene TRBJ2-7; 7 nucleotides align to TRBD2. Per germline, CDR1 LGHDT and CDR2 YNNKEL (reference sequence). With V trimmed by 0 bases and J by 2 bases, 10 bases remained unmatched. This CDR3 is built from 17 residues.

Only a few counts were recorded for this clonotype. The gene calls are TRBV6-5 and TRBJ1-2, with a possible D match to TRBD1 (6 bases). Germline assignment: CDR1 MNHEY and CDR2 SVGAGI. The V end lost 8 bases, the J end lost 4 bases, and 11 bases lay between the germline ends. The CDR3 spans 12 residues. The CDR3 here is CASGDKSYGYTF. The CDR3 nucleotides read TGTGCCAGCGGGGACAAGTCCTATGGCTACACCTTC.

This clonotype was seen a single time. J is TRBJ2-3 and V is TRBV3-1; TRBD1 aligns across 9 bases. The V gene's germline CDR1 is LGHDT and CDR2 YNNKEL (reference sequence). This CDR3 is 16 amino acids long. J lost 8 bases, V lost 1 base, and 10 bases had no gene match. CDR3 residues: CASSQAPGQGFSTQYF. CDR3 coding DNA: TGTGCCAGCAGCCAAGCCCCGGGACAGGGATTTAGTACGCAGTATTTT.

The chain joins TRBV5-1 to TRBJ2-1, with D tentatively TRBD2 (6 bases). The V end was cut by 5 bases, the J end by 1 base, with 16 bases between. The CDR3 extends over 16 amino acids. Germline V lookup: CDR1 SGHRS, CDR2 YFSETQ. CDR3 sequence (DNA): TGCGCCAGCAGGGTCACCCTTGGAGGGTCCTACAATGAGCAGTTCTTC. Its translation: CASRVTLGGSYNEQFF. Full variable domain (outside the CDR3, taken from reference TRBV5-1 and TRBJ2-1): KAGVTQTPRYLIKTRGQQVTLSCSPISGHRSVSWYQQTPGQGLQFLFEYFSETQRNKGNFPGRFSGRQFSNSRSEMNVSTLELGDSALYLCASRVTLGGSYNEQFFGPGTRLTVL.

CDR3 in DNA: TGTGCCAGCAGCTTCGACCCTGCAACTAATGAAAAACTGTTTTTT. It yields the protein CASSFDPATNEKLFF. This chain connects TRBV11-2 to TRBJ1-4; D gene uncertain. The CDR3 covers 15 residues. Trimming cost V 3 bases and J 0 bases, with 8 bases left between them. The germline gives CDR1 SGHAT, CDR2 FQNNGV.

This clonotype has at least ten counts. This chain connects TRBV5-1 to TRBJ2-3; 11 bases match TRBD2. The CDR3 is made up of 15 amino acids. Trimming took 1 base from V and 8 from J; bases not matched to a gene: 6. Germline V CDR1 and CDR2: SGHRS, YFSETQ. For the CDR3, the DNA is TGCGCCAGCAGCTTGACTAGCGGGAGACAGGGTACGCAGTATTTT. Its protein product is CASSLTSGRQGTQYF.

This clonotype was seen at least ten times. The gene calls are TRBV5-1 and TRBJ2-5; D might be TRBD1 or TRBD2, each matching 5 bases. Looked up from germline, CDR1 is SGHRS and CDR2 is YFSETQ. V lost 0 bases and J lost 4, with 7 bases in between. The CDR3 extends over 13 amino acids. The CDR3 is CASSLAGRETQYF. In DNA form, the CDR3 reads TGCGCCAGCAGCTTGGCAGGGAGAGAGACCCAGTACTTC.

The sample holds a few counts of this clonotype. This chain connects TRBV5-1 to TRBJ2-5; D possibly corresponds to TRBD1 (7 bases). The CDR3 sequence is 17 residues long. Between the trimmed V and J ends, which lost 3 bases and 2 bases, there was a span of 20 bases. In germline, CDR1 is SGHRS, CDR2 YFSETQ. CDR3 amino acids: CASSYARDRGLQETQYF. In DNA form, the CDR3 reads TGCGCCAGCAGCTACGCTAGGGACAGAGGACTACAAGAGACCCAGTACTTC.

The CDR3 coding sequence is TGCGCCAGCAGCCAAGAATCCCTGAGCTCCTACGAGCAGTACTTC. It is translated as CASSQESLSSYEQYF. The chain is built from TRBV4-1 and TRBJ2-7; D gene unclear. V was cut by 0 bases and J by 0 bases, with 9 bases left in between. CDR3 size: 15 residues. Germline CDR1 reads MGHRA; CDR2 reads YSYEKL.

This clonotype turned up a few times. This chain connects TRBV12-3 or TRBV12-4 to TRBJ1-2; D is ambiguous. Deletions cut 3 bases from V and 4 bases from J, with 12 bases between. The CDR3 is made up of 14 amino acids. This CDR3 reads CASSFGPGAYGYTF. CDR3 sequence (DNA): TGTGCCAGCAGTTTCGGGCCCGGCGCCTATGGCTACACCTTC.

The table lists this clonotype with a few counts. This chain connects TRBV29-1 to TRBJ2-3; D is uncertain. V lost 6 bases and J 0 bases, leaving 13 bases between the germline ends. The CDR3 is 14 residues long. Germline CDR1 reads SQVTM; CDR2 reads ANQGSEA. This CDR3 is CSVAAISSTDTQYF. The CDR3 DNA reads TGCAGCGTCGCCGCTATCTCTAGCACAGATACGCAGTATTTT.

The chain uses TRBV7-6 and TRBJ2-5; 16 positions match TRBD2. CDR3 length: 17 residues. V shed 5 bases and J 4 bases; nucleotides not matched to a gene: 7. Per the germline V gene, CDR1 is SGHVS and CDR2 is FNYEAQ. As DNA, the CDR3 is TGTGCCAGCAGCACAGGGACTAGCGGGAGGGCCACAGAGACCCAGTACTTC. Translating it yields CASSTGTSGRATETQYF.

This clonotype was seen a handful of times. This sequence joins TRBV5-5 and TRBJ1-2, with D uncertain. The CDR3 sequence is 14 residues long. V lost 0 bases to trimming and J lost 6 bases, with 12 bases between them. The germline gives CDR1 SGHKS, CDR2 YYEKEE (reference sequence). CDR3 nucleotides: TGTGCCAGCAGCTTGGGCGTCCTAAGGAATGGCTACACCTTC. Translation: CASSLGVLRNGYTF.

There are many counts of this clonotype. This chain joins TRBV30 and TRBJ1-5; weak D call: TRBD1 (5 bases). Germline-derived CDR1 and CDR2 are GTSNPN and SVGIG (reference sequence). The CDR3 totals 13 residues. The V end lost 5 bases, the J end lost 3 bases, and 11 bases lay between the germline ends. DNA of the CDR3: TGTGCCTGGGCAGACAGCTCCAATCAGCCCCAGCATTTT. It translates to CAWADSSNQPQHF.

The chain uses TRBV24-1 and TRBJ1-2; TRBD1 might be the D (5 bases). The V gene lost 3 bases and the J gene lost 5 bases, with 12 bases spanning the gap. Germline values: CDR1 KGHDR, CDR2 SFDVKD. This CDR3 has 14 residues. The CDR3 spells CATSDPGRSYGYTF. For the CDR3, the DNA is TGTGCCACCAGTGATCCGGGACGGTCTTATGGCTACACCTTC.

The V and J genes are TRBV19 and TRBJ2-3, with a possible D match to TRBD1 (6 bases). The CDR3 sequence is 15 residues long. The germline V gene encodes CDR1 LNHDA and CDR2 SQIVND (reference sequence). The V end was cut by 5 bases, the J end by 2 bases, with 14 bases between. The CDR3 reads CASSPVTGNTDTQYF. CDR3 bases: TGTGCCAGTAGTCCCGTAACAGGGAACACAGATACGCAGTATTTT.

This clonotype was seen more than once but under ten times. The chain recombines TRBV10-3 with TRBJ2-5; 9 bases line up with TRBD2. CDR3 length: 16 amino acids. Germline CDR1 ENHRY, CDR2 SYGVKD. Trimming cost V 4 bases and J 2 bases; bases outside gene matches: 8. The DNA of the CDR3 is TGTGCCATCAGTGGGAGCGGGAGGAGTGGTCAAGAGACCCAGTACTTC. This gives the protein CAISGSGRSGQETQYF.

There are a few counts of this clonotype. The chain combines TRBV10-2 with TRBJ2-2; D is perhaps TRBD2 (5 bases). The V and J ends lost 5 bases and 2 bases respectively, with 15 bases between them. This CDR3 contains 16 residues. The V gene's germline CDR1 is WSHSY and CDR2 SAAADI. The CDR3: CASSPQRRTNTGELFF. The CDR3 nucleotides are TGCGCCAGCAGTCCCCAGAGGCGGACTAACACCGGGGAGCTGTTTTTT.

The rearrangement links TRBV7-9 to TRBJ1-1, with a tentative D call TRBD1 (5 bases). The germline V and J ends were trimmed by 1 base and 5 bases, with 14 bases remaining between them. Germline CDR1 is SEHNR and CDR2 is FQNEAQ (reference sequence). The CDR3 runs 15 residues. The CDR3 nucleotides are TGTGCCAGCAGCTTAGGAGGCAGGGTCGGGACTGAAGCTTTCTTT. The encoded protein is CASSLGGRVGTEAFF.

The J gene is TRBJ2-3, the V gene TRBV7-2; no firm D call. The CDR3 is 13 residues long. V lost 3 bases and J lost 4, with 8 bases in between. Looked up from germline, CDR1 is SGHTA and CDR2 is FQGNSA. The CDR3: CASSFSLADTQYF. In DNA form, the CDR3 reads TGTGCCAGCAGCTTTAGCCTGGCAGATACGCAGTATTTT.

The CDR3 sequence: CASRYMEAEAFF. The DNA of the CDR3 is TGCGCCAGCAGATACATGGAAGCTGAAGCTTTCTTT. The chain joins TRBV5-1 to TRBJ1-1; D remains unclear. Germline CDR1 SGHRS, CDR2 YFSETQ. Trimming cost V 5 bases and J 6 bases, with 11 bases left between them. The CDR3 totals 12 residues.

The table lists this clonotype with a few counts. The chain combines TRBV7-3 with TRBJ2-1; 7 bases are a match to TRBD2. The V and J ends lost 3 bases and 4 bases, in that order; junction bases with no gene match: 9. Per the germline V gene, CDR1 is SGHTA and CDR2 is FQGTGA. The length of the CDR3 is 16 residues. CDR3 DNA: TGTGCCAGCAGCTTCTACCGGGAGGTGGGATACAATGAGCAGTTCTTC. As protein: CASSFYREVGYNEQFF.